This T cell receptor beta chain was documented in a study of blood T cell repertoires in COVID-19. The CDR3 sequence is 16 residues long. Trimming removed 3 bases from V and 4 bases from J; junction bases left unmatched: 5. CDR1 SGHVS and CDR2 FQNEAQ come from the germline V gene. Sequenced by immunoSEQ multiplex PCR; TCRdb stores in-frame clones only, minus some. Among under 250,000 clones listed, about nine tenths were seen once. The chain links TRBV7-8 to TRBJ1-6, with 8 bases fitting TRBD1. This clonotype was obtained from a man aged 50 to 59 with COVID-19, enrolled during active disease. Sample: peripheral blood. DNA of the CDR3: TGTGCCAGCAGCTTGAACAACAGGGGGTATAATTCACCCCTCCACTTT. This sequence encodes CASSLNNRGYNSPLHF.